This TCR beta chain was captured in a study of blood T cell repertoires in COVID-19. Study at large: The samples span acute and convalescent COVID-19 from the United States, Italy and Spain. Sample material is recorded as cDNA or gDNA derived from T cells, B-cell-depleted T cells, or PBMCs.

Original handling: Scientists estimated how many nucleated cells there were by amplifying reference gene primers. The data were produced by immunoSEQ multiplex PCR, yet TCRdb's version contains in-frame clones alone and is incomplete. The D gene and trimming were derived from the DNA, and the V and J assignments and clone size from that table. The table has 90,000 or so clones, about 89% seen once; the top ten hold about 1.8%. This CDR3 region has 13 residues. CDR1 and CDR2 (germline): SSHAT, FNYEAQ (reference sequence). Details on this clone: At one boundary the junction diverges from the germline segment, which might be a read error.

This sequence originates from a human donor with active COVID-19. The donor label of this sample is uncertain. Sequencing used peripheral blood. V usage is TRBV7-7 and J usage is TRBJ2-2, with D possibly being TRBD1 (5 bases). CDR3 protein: CASSSRVTGELFF. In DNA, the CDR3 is TGTGCTAGCAGCTCCAGGGTGACCGGGGAGCTGTTTTTT.